This passage covers 14 T cell receptor beta chains from one sample sequenced in a study of blood T cell repertoires in COVID-19. The table came from immunoSEQ multiplex PCR; TCRdb's copy has only in-frame clones and leaves some out. The sample includes some 230,000 clones, more than 75% of them seen just once. The sample was peripheral blood. The source of these receptors is an elderly woman with COVID-19, enrolled during active disease.

The chain uses TRBV14 and TRBJ2-7; perhaps TRBD1 as D (6 bases). The CDR3 length is 20 residues. V shed 6 bases and J shed 1 base, with 31 bases lying between them. Germline CDR1 reads SGHDN; CDR2 reads FVKESK. In nucleotides, the CDR3 is TGTGCCAGCAGTCTCACTAAAGGGATAAGTAGGGGGAATAAATCCTACGAGCAGTACTTC. Translated: CASSLTKGISRGNKSYEQYF. Full variable domain (outside the CDR3, taken from reference TRBV14 and TRBJ2-7): EAGVTQFPSHSVIEKGQTVTLRCDPISGHDNLYWYRRVMGKEIKFLLHFVKESKQDESGMPNNRFLAERTGGTYSTLKVQPAELEDSGVYFCASSLTKGISRGNKSYEQYFGPGTRLTVT.

The chain combines TRBV11-2 with TRBJ1-1, with no clear D. This CDR3 spans 15 amino acids. Germline V lookup: CDR1 SGHAT, CDR2 FQNNGV. The ends were cut back, 4 bases at V and 4 bases at J, with 16 bases in the middle. The CDR3 loop is CASSSRVLSSTEAFF. The CDR3 DNA follows: TGTGCCAGCAGCTCCCGGGTCCTTTCGAGCACTGAAGCTTTCTTT.

This chain connects TRBV10-3 to TRBJ2-1; unclear D gene. With 0 bases removed from V and 3 bases from J, the gap between germline ends came to 6 bases. This CDR3 comprises 14 residues. CDR1 is ENHRY, CDR2 SYGVKD, per germline. The CDR3 here is CAISESSGYNEQFF. In DNA, the CDR3 is TGTGCCATCAGTGAGTCCTCCGGCTACAATGAGCAGTTCTTC.

This sequence joins TRBV12-3 or TRBV12-4 and TRBJ1-5; D is unresolved. Trimming took 2 bases from V and 15 from J, leaving 14 bases between them. The CDR3 spans 12 residues. The CDR3: CASSLNSRPGHF. The DNA of the CDR3 is TGTGCCAGCAGTTTAAATTCGCGCCCCGGGCATTTT.

In nucleotides, the CDR3 is TGCGCCAGCAGCCAAGAGTTCAGTAGCAATCAGCCCCAGCATTTT. As protein: CASSQEFSSNQPQHF. The chain uses TRBV4-1 and TRBJ1-5, with D hard to call. The CDR3 is made up of 15 amino acids. In germline, CDR1 is MGHRA, CDR2 YSYEKL. V shed 0 bases and J shed 0 bases, with 6 bases lying between them.

The chain carries TRBV18 and TRBJ1-4, with TRBD1 as a possible D gene (5 bases). The V end lost 5 bases, the J end lost 8 bases, and 6 bases lay between the germline ends. CDR1 is KGHSH, CDR2 LQKENI, per germline. There are 11 residues in the CDR3. CDR3 nucleotide sequence: TGTGCCAGCTCAGACAGAGAAAAACTGTTTTTT. It is translated as CASSDREKLFF.

The chain joins TRBV6-4 to TRBJ2-3, with a weak D call TRBD2 (6 bases). The CDR3 loop spans 13 amino acids. V lost 2 bases and J lost 3, with 6 bases in between. CDR1 MRHNA and CDR2 SNTAGT come from the germline V gene. CDR3 DNA: TGTGCCAGCAGTGACCGGGAGACAGATACGCAGTATTTT. Amino acids: CASSDRETDTQYF.

The J gene is TRBJ1-2, the V gene TRBV4-2; D may be TRBD1 (5 bases). The V and J ends lost 1 base and 14 bases respectively, with 11 bases between them. The CDR3 spans 11 residues. Germline-derived CDR1 and CDR2 are LGHNA and YNFKEQ. CDR3 sequence: CASSQGGESTF. DNA of the CDR3: TGTGCCAGCAGCCAAGGGGGCGAGAGTACCTTC.

The V gene is TRBV5-4, the J gene TRBJ1-2; D is possibly TRBD1 (5 bases). The V gene's germline CDR1 is SGHNT and CDR2 YYREEE (reference sequence). Trimming removed 0 bases at V and 0 bases at J, with 6 bases between. The CDR3 is made up of 14 amino acids. The CDR3 reads CASSLGGANYGYTF. The DNA of the CDR3 is TGTGCCAGCAGCTTGGGGGGCGCTAACTATGGCTACACCTTC.

V is TRBV18 and J is TRBJ2-5; weak D call: TRBD1 (6 bases). CDR3 length: 14 residues. V lost 5 bases, J lost 5 bases, and 15 bases lay in between. CDR1 KGHSH and CDR2 LQKENI come from the germline V gene. CDR3 residues: CASSTLQGGETQYF. The CDR3 DNA reads as TGTGCCAGCTCAACTCTACAGGGCGGGGAGACCCAGTACTTC.

This chain connects TRBV7-9 to TRBJ2-1, with 8 bases aligning to TRBD2. The CDR3 spans 15 residues. The trim removed 5 bases at V and 3 bases at J, leaving 6 bases unmatched. The V gene's germline CDR1 is SEHNR and CDR2 FQNEAQ (reference sequence). CDR3 sequence: CASSKRERVYNEQFF. In nucleotides, the CDR3 is TGTGCCAGCAGCAAGCGGGAGAGGGTCTACAATGAGCAGTTCTTC.

The gene calls are TRBV18 and TRBJ2-2, with 14 bases matching TRBD2. Germline assignment: CDR1 KGHSH and CDR2 LQKENI. The CDR3 length is 17 residues. The ends lost 3 bases at V and 4 bases at J; junction bases unmatched: 4. Written as DNA, the CDR3 is TGTGCCAGCTCACCCCCCGGACTAGCGGGAGGCACCGGGGAGCTGTTTTTT. It specifies CASSPPGLAGGTGELFF.

A single count supports this clone. The chain carries TRBV21-1 and TRBJ2-5; TRBD1 is the table's D call, not checked against the DNA. TRBV21-1 is labeled a pseudogene. CDR3 length: 19 amino acids. The CDR3 sequence: CASSKNSSSGTGCRETQYF. The CDR3 DNA is TGTGCCAGCAGCAAGAACTCCTCCTCCGGGACAGGGTGTAGGGAGACCCAGTACTTC.

The genes are TRBV4-1 and TRBJ1-1; 7 bases match TRBD1. Germline CDR1 MGHRA, CDR2 YSYEKL. J was trimmed by 12 bases and V by 3 bases; bases with no gene match: 10. This CDR3 contains 13 residues. The CDR3 nucleotides read TGCGCCAGCAGCCACCCTAGACAGGGTGATACTTTCTTT. Translated, it gives CASSHPRQGDTFF.